This T cell receptor (beta chain) was sequenced for a study of blood T cell repertoires in COVID-19. Across the whole study: The United States, Italy and Spain provided the acute and convalescent COVID-19 samples. PBMCs, B-cell-depleted T cells, or T cells were the source of the cDNA or gDNA that made up the material.

As originally analysed: Amplification from reference gene primers served as the basis for estimated nucleated cell counts. Data came from immunoSEQ multiplex PCR; TCRdb stores just in-frame clones and leaves some out. The V and J calls and clone size are taken from that table; D and trimming were inferred from the DNA. Of tens of thousands of clones listed, roughly 73% are singletons. Sequencing was performed on peripheral blood. The receptor was isolated from a man older than 75 with acute or convalescent COVID-19.

As DNA, the CDR3 is TGTGCCACCAGTGATTCCCGACAGGGAGTAGGGGAGACCCAGTACTTC. As protein: CATSDSRQGVGETQYF. This chain joins TRBV24-1 and TRBJ2-5; 7 bases line up with TRBD1. Germline-derived CDR1 and CDR2 are KGHDR and SFDVKD. The CDR3 covers 16 residues. V was clipped by 2 bases and J by 5 bases; unmatched bases: 10.